This TCR beta chain originates from a study of T cell repertoires in cytomegalovirus infection. TCRdb analysed the reads with MiXCR anew, one entry per CDR3 protein. The table lists about 360,000 distinct CDR3 sequences, around a sixth of them singletons. V lost 10 bases and J lost 1, with 25 bases in between. Germline values: CDR1 SEHNR, CDR2 FQNEAQ (reference sequence). The CDR3 spans 17 residues. This clonotype was observed at least ten times. Its target is unknown. Findings of the study overall: What dominated the ex vivo response were HLA-C-restricted CMV-specific TCR beta clonotypes.

This clonotype originated in a human donor in good health (CMV status not recorded). Some clones in this sample may be carry-over from other donors' samples. The sample consisted of PBMCs. The chain couples TRBV7-9 to TRBJ2-5, with D uncertain. The CDR3 DNA reads TGTGCCACTAAGACCAGCGCTCCCTCTAAAACCCAAGAGACCCAGTACTTC. This encodes CATKTSAPSKTQETQYF.